This T cell receptor beta chain was observed in a study of T-cell memory formation after mild COVID-19. General observations from the study: Clones contracting over day 15 to 85 were CD4/CD8 balanced, with later expanders leaning CD4+.

TCRdb recomputed calls from the 5' RACE reads with MiXCR, one row per CDR3 protein. The profile shows 300,000 to 400,000 distinct CDR3 sequences, approximately 29% of them singletons. The V and J ends lost 3 bases and 2 bases respectively, with 11 bases between them. The germline CDR1 and CDR2 sequences are SGHRS and YFSETQ. The length of the CDR3 is 14 residues. A word on this clonotype: Its antigen is undetermined.

The clonotype comes from an adult woman who had mild COVID-19 (a few samples of this study predate the infection). Cell type and time point are not known. V and J are TRBV5-1 and TRBJ1-2; the D gene is possibly TRBD1 (5 bases). The sequenced material came from PBMCs or a T cell subset sorted from them (not recorded which). In nucleotides, the CDR3 is TGCGCCAGCAGCTCCATGCAGGGAAACTATGGCTACACCTTC. Protein product: CASSSMQGNYGYTF.